A single sample gave rise to the 12 T cell receptor beta chains below, sequenced in a study of T cell repertoires in cytomegalovirus infection. TCRdb itself ran the reads through MiXCR, one entry per CDR3 protein. The sample yields approximately 550,000 distinct CDR3 sequences, more than 15% seen once. Specimen: CD8+ T cells from PBMCs. The source is a human donor in good health (CMV status not recorded). Some clones in this sample may be carry-over from other donors' samples.

This clonotype came up a few times. J is TRBJ2-7 and V is TRBV7-9, with TRBD1 identical over 8 bases. The CDR3 runs 15 residues. From germline, CDR1 is SEHNR and CDR2 FQNEAQ (reference sequence). V dropped 0 bases and J dropped 4; count of bases not matched to a gene: 5. The CDR3 coding sequence is TGTGCCAGCAGCTTAGCGCGACAGGGGAGATACGAGCAGTACTTC. Its translation: CASSLARQGRYEQYF.

The V call is TRBV27, the J call TRBJ1-2; 8 bases line up with TRBD1. After removal of 3 bases from V and 6 bases from J, the junction contained 9 bases not matched to a gene. CDR3 length: 15 amino acids. CDR1 and CDR2 from the germline V gene are MNHEY and SMNVEV (reference sequence). Written as DNA, the CDR3 is TGTGCCAGCAGTTTGAAGGGCAGGGGGCGGGATGGCTACACCTTC. Amino acid sequence: CASSLKGRGRDGYTF.

Comments on this clonotype: Since a much larger clone is just one base distant, this may be a read error. The chain's CDR3 is CASSPDIYGYTF. CDR3 sequence (DNA): TGTGCCAGCAGCCCGGACATCTATGGCTACACCTTC. The chain uses TRBV7-9 and TRBJ1-2; TRBD1 is a possible D gene (5 bases). The germline V gene has CDR1 SEHNR and CDR2 FQNEAQ (reference sequence). The CDR3 is 12 amino acids. V lost 5 bases and J 4 bases, leaving 8 bases between the germline ends.

There are many counts of this clonotype. The chain combines TRBV7-9 with TRBJ2-4; D call uncertain. Trimming removed 5 bases at V and 3 bases at J, with 17 bases between. The V gene's germline CDR1 is SEHNR and CDR2 FQNEAQ (reference sequence). This CDR3 is built from 16 residues. Here the CDR3 DNA reads TGTGCCAGCAGCCCTCCCGCAGCAGGTTACAAAAACATTCAGTACTTC. Its protein product is CASSPPAAGYKNIQYF.

This clonotype was observed a few times. The rearrangement joins TRBV5-1 to TRBJ2-1; no clear D. Germline lookup yields CDR1 SGHRS and CDR2 YFSETQ. Between the trimmed V and J ends, which lost 0 bases and 0 bases, there was a span of 7 bases. The CDR3 is made up of 15 amino acids. DNA of the CDR3: TGCGCCAGCAGCTTGGAAGGTAACTCCTACAATGAGCAGTTCTTC. The encoded protein is CASSLEGNSYNEQFF. The whole variable domain, filled in from reference TRBV5-1 and TRBJ2-1, reads KAGVTQTPRYLIKTRGQQVTLSCSPISGHRSVSWYQQTPGQGLQFLFEYFSETQRNKGNFPGRFSGRQFSNSRSEMNVSTLELGDSALYLCASSLEGNSYNEQFFGPGTRLTVL.

This clonotype was recorded many times. V is TRBV19 and J is TRBJ1-1, with 9 positions matching TRBD1. Germline V gene data show CDR1 as LNHDA and CDR2 as SQIVND (reference sequence). J gave up 6 bases and V 3 bases, and 5 bases lay outside the gene matches. The CDR3 runs 14 residues. The CDR3 sequence is CASSMEQGAAEAFF. The CDR3 DNA is TGTGCCAGTAGTATGGAACAGGGGGCAGCTGAAGCTTTCTTT.

The genes are TRBV11-2 and TRBJ1-1; 7 nucleotides align to TRBD1. The CDR3 is made up of 14 amino acids. Germline CDR1 reads SGHAT; CDR2 reads FQNNGV. V dropped 3 bases and J dropped 6; count of bases not matched to a gene: 7. The CDR3 sequence is CASSFWTGMAEAFF. In DNA form, the CDR3 reads TGTGCCAGCAGCTTTTGGACAGGAATGGCTGAAGCTTTCTTT.

This clonotype was seen ten or more times. The J gene is TRBJ1-4, the V gene TRBV11-2; TRBD1 matches 9 bases. CDR1 and CDR2 (germline): SGHAT, FQNNGV. There are 16 residues in the CDR3. The V segment lost 4 bases and the J segment 12 bases; nucleotides outside the gene matches: 15. This chain's CDR3 is CASSSGTGRGRGELFF. The CDR3 nucleotides read TGTGCCAGCAGCTCCGGGACAGGGCGGGGCCGGGGGGAACTGTTTTTT.

This clonotype was seen at least ten times. The rearrangement links TRBV7-8 to TRBJ2-5; possible D gene TRBD2, 6 bases. The CDR3 spans 15 residues. Trimming pared 4 bases from V and 1 base from J, leaving 13 bases between. Germline CDR1 SGHVS, CDR2 FQNEAQ. CDR3 nucleotide sequence: TGTGCCAGCAGCTCAGCCGGGGGATCCCAAGAGACCCAGTACTTC. Amino acid sequence: CASSSAGGSQETQYF.

The rearrangement links TRBV12-3 or TRBV12-4 to TRBJ1-1; no firm D call. This CDR3 has 14 residues. The V end was cut by 5 bases, the J end by 0 bases, with 10 bases between. CDR3 sequence: CASSKEHMNTEAFF. DNA for the CDR3: TGTGCCAGCAGTAAGGAACACATGAACACTGAAGCTTTCTTT.

This clonotype was seen a few times. The chain carries TRBV5-6 and TRBJ2-3; maybe TRBD1 (6 bases). The V and J ends lost 2 bases and 7 bases respectively, with 11 bases between them. Germline V gene sequence: CDR1 SGHDT, CDR2 YYEEEE. This CDR3 is built from 13 residues. CDR3 residues: CASSLGGQYTQYF. In DNA, the CDR3 is TGTGCCAGCAGCTTAGGGGGTCAGTATACGCAGTATTTT.

This clonotype was recorded many times. This sequence joins TRBV7-9 and TRBJ2-1; TRBD2 aligns across 8 bases. The CDR3 has 16 residues. Germline trimming cut 5 bases from V and 9 bases from J; bases unmatched to any gene: 15. Germline V gene sequence: CDR1 SEHNR, CDR2 FQNEAQ (reference sequence). As DNA, the CDR3 is TGTGCCAGCAGCCCTGGTAGGGATAGCGGGAACCCTGAGCAGTTCTTC. Translated: CASSPGRDSGNPEQFF.